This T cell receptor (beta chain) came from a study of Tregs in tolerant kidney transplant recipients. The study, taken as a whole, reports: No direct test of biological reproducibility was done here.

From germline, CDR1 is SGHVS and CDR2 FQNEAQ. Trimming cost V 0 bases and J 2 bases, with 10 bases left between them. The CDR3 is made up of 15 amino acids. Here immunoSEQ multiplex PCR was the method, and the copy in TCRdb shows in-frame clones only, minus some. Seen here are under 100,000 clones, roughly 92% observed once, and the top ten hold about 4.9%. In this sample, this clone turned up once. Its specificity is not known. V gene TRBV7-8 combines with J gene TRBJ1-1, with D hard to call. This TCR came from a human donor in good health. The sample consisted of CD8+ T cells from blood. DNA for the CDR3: TGTGCCAGCAGCTTAGCGCTCTCGGCTAACACTGAAGCTTTCTTT. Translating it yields CASSLALSANTEAFF.